This TCR beta chain is drawn from a study of T-cell memory formation after mild COVID-19. Germline V gene data show CDR1 as MNHNS and CDR2 as SASEGT. The CDR3 runs 14 residues. V shed 1 base and J 3 bases; nucleotides not matched to a gene: 2. MiXCR was run by TCRdb on the 5' RACE reads, yielding one entry per CDR3 protein. Of 260,000 or so distinct CDR3 sequences in the sample, over 15% are singletons; the top ten hold 22%. V gene TRBV6-1 combines with J gene TRBJ1-1, with 7 nucleotides matching TRBD1. The sample taken for sequencing was PBMCs or a T cell subset sorted from them (not recorded which). The source is a man younger than 35 who had mild COVID-19 (a few samples of this study predate the infection). Cell type and time point are not known. This CDR3 reads CASSEDRGDTEAFF. In DNA form, the CDR3 reads TGTGCCAGCAGTGAAGACAGGGGCGACACTGAAGCTTTCTTT.